The 5 T cell receptor beta chains in this list originate from one sample, sequenced in a study of cytomegalovirus exposure and HLA in healthy donors. PCR was performed using 60 Vbeta and 13 Jbeta primers. Clones were read by immunoSEQ multiplex PCR, and TCRdb kept only the in-frame ones, dropping some. There are 190,000 or so clones in the sample; over 80% occur only once, and approximately 10% lies in the top ten. The sample was PBMCs. All receptors come from a woman in her forties or fifties in good health and CMV-seropositive.

The CDR3 coding sequence is TGTGCCAGCAGCTCACAGGGGGGTCGAACAGATACGCAGTATTTT. As protein: CASSSQGGRTDTQYF. V is TRBV2 and J is TRBJ2-3; the match to TRBD1 covers 8 bases. This CDR3 has 15 residues. CDR1 and CDR2 (germline): SNHLY, FYNNEI. J lost 3 bases, V lost 6 bases, and 8 bases had no gene match. The variable domain in full, completed from reference TRBV2 and TRBJ2-3, reads EPEVTQTPSHQVTQMGQEVILRCVPISNHLYFYWYRQILGQKVEFLVSFYNNEISEKSEIFDDQFSVERPDGSNFTLKIRSTKLEDSAMYFCASSSQGGRTDTQYFGPGTRLTVL.

The chain recombines TRBV5-4 with TRBJ1-2, with D hard to call. From germline, CDR1 is SGHNT and CDR2 YYREEE (reference sequence). The ends were cut back, 2 bases at V and 8 bases at J, with 13 bases in the middle. The CDR3 consists of 13 residues. The CDR3 loop is CASSFQALRGYTF. The CDR3 DNA reads as TGTGCCAGCAGCTTCCAGGCCCTACGGGGCTACACCTTC.

The genes are TRBV7-9 and TRBJ2-3; 10 nucleotides match TRBD2. Germline lookup yields CDR1 SEHNR and CDR2 FQNEAQ (reference sequence). The V and J ends lost 2 bases and 5 bases, in that order; junction bases with no gene match: 4. The CDR3 is made up of 15 amino acids. The CDR3 here is CASSLFRTSGDTQYF. The CDR3 DNA is TGTGCCAGCAGCTTATTCCGGACTAGCGGAGATACGCAGTATTTT.

This chain joins TRBV30 and TRBJ2-4; possibly TRBD2 for D (5 bases). Germline V CDR1 and CDR2: GTSNPN, SVGIG (reference sequence). The V gene lost 4 bases and the J gene lost 4 bases, with 14 bases spanning the gap. The CDR3 extends over 14 amino acids. The CDR3 DNA sequence: TGTGCCTGGAAGTTTCCCGGGAAAAAAAACATTCAGTACTTC. Translation: CAWKFPGKKNIQYF.

The J gene is TRBJ2-5, the V gene TRBV18, with D tentatively TRBD1 (6 bases). Trimming stripped 2 bases from V and 0 bases from J, with 10 bases between. Germline V gives CDR1 KGHSH, CDR2 LQKENI. This CDR3 is built from 15 residues. This CDR3 reads CASSPEQGNQETQYF. The CDR3 nucleotides read TGTGCCAGCTCACCAGAACAGGGAAACCAAGAGACCCAGTACTTC.